The 25 T cell receptor beta chains below all came from one sample that was sequenced in a study of cytomegalovirus exposure and HLA in healthy donors. Data came from immunoSEQ multiplex PCR; TCRdb stores just in-frame clones and leaves some out. The data hold 95,000 to 150,000 clones, with just under 95% observed a single time. Sequencing was carried out using PBMCs. Receptors were obtained from a woman between 18 and 29 years old in good health and CMV-seronegative.

The rearrangement links TRBV19 to TRBJ2-2, with D possibly being TRBD2 (6 bases). Germline loops: CDR1 LNHDA, CDR2 SQIVND (reference sequence). The CDR3 is made up of 15 amino acids. Trimming took 5 bases from V and 4 from J, leaving 14 bases between them. In DNA, the CDR3 is TGTGCCAGTAGTGGGTGGAGGGCGGGCACCGGGGAGCTGTTTTTT. As protein: CASSGWRAGTGELFF. Complete variable domain (other parts from reference TRBV19 and TRBJ2-2): DGGITQSPKYLFRKEGQNVTLSCEQNLNHDAMYWYRQDPGQGLRLIYYSQIVNDFQKGDIAEGYSVSREKKESFPLTVTSAQKNPTAFYLCASSGWRAGTGELFFGEGSRLTVL.

This chain links TRBV11-2 with TRBJ2-1, with 10 nucleotides matching TRBD2. The CDR3 covers 15 residues. Losses at the gene ends were 3 bases for V and 7 bases for J; bases not matched to a gene: 6. The germline V gene has CDR1 SGHAT and CDR2 FQNNGV. For the CDR3, the DNA is TGTGCCAGCAGCTTCCGTAGCGGGAGGATAAATGAGCAGTTCTTC. Translation gives CASSFRSGRINEQFF.

The V gene is TRBV28, the J gene TRBJ1-1; 7 bases line up with TRBD1. CDR1 is MDHEN, CDR2 SYDVKM, per germline. The CDR3 is 15 residues long. The V segment lost 3 bases and the J segment 8 bases; nucleotides outside the gene matches: 12. The DNA for the CDR3 is TGTGCCAGCAGTTTCTCAACAGGGGCGGATGGGGAAGCTTTCTTT. This encodes CASSFSTGADGEAFF.

The chain couples TRBV19 to TRBJ1-3; unclear D gene. Germline CDR1 reads LNHDA; CDR2 reads SQIVND (reference sequence). The CDR3 is made up of 16 amino acids. V was cut by 6 bases and J by 0 bases, with 15 bases left in between. DNA of the CDR3: TGTGCCAGTAGAACTACCGGGAGGTCCTCTGGAAACACCATATATTTT. Its protein is CASRTTGRSSGNTIYF.

The chain carries TRBV18 and TRBJ1-2, with D unresolved. Trimming left V 6 bases short and J 4 bases short, with 18 bases between. Germline V gene data show CDR1 as KGHSH and CDR2 as LQKENI. CDR3 length equals 15 residues. DNA of the CDR3: TGTGCCAGCTCGGAGGCAACAGCTCAGTCCTATGGCTACACCTTC. Residues: CASSEATAQSYGYTF.

The gene calls are TRBV7-9 and TRBJ1-3; D not certain. CDR1 is SEHNR and CDR2 is FQNEAQ in the germline V gene (reference sequence). The CDR3 is 13 amino acids. V shed 1 base and J shed 4 bases, with 5 bases lying between them. The CDR3 bases are TGTGCCAGCAGCTTAGATCGGGGAAACACCATATATTTT. It codes for CASSLDRGNTIYF.

V usage is TRBV7-6 and J usage is TRBJ2-1; no firm D call. CDR3 length: 14 residues. Trimming pared 3 bases from V and 1 base from J, leaving 7 bases between. Germline lookup yields CDR1 SGHVS and CDR2 FNYEAQ. The CDR3 region has the DNA TGTGCCAGCAGCTTTACGGTTTCCTACAATGAGCAGTTCTTC. This encodes CASSFTVSYNEQFF.

A remark on this clone: The junction differs from germline at one of its ends, possibly a read error. V gene TRBV6-1 combines with J gene TRBJ1-3, with D perhaps matching TRBD1 (5 bases). The germline CDR1 and CDR2 sequences are MNHNS and SASEGT. This CDR3 spans 12 amino acids. CDR3 sequence reads: CASSEGTWDLAF. In DNA, the CDR3 is TGTGCCAGCAGTGAAGGTACATGGGACTTGGCTTTT.

The chain employs TRBV7-8 and TRBJ2-5; 10 bases are shared with TRBD2. V lost 2 bases to trimming and J lost 2 bases; unmatched junction nucleotides: 8. Germline V gene lookup returns CDR1 SGHVS and CDR2 FQNEAQ. This CDR3 is built from 17 residues. The CDR3 reads CASSLQLAGVGQETQYF. CDR3 sequence (DNA): TGTGCCAGCAGCTTACAGCTAGCGGGAGTTGGGCAAGAGACCCAGTACTTC.

The chain combines TRBV11-2 with TRBJ2-1; no firm D call. V dropped 6 bases and J dropped 9 bases, with 12 bases sitting between them. CDR1 is SGHAT and CDR2 is FQNNGV in the germline V gene. The CDR3 runs 12 residues. CDR3 loop: CASSPTSGEQFF. CDR3 bases: TGTGCCAGCAGTCCAACGTCCGGTGAGCAGTTCTTC.

The genes are TRBV4-1 and TRBJ1-2; D is possibly TRBD1 (5 bases). Germline V gene sequence: CDR1 MGHRA, CDR2 YSYEKL. The length of the CDR3 is 17 residues. The germline V and J ends were trimmed by 0 bases and 7 bases, with 21 bases remaining between them. In nucleotides, the CDR3 is TGCGCCAGCAGCCAAGATGGATCTGACAGTGGCGCTAGTGGCTACACCTTC. Its translation: CASSQDGSDSGASGYTF.

V usage is TRBV18 and J usage is TRBJ1-1; no clear D. V lost 3 bases and J lost 5, with 10 bases in between. The CDR3 covers 13 residues. CDR1 is KGHSH, CDR2 LQKENI, per germline. The DNA for the CDR3 is TGTGCCAGCTCACCCCTGAGTTTTACTGAAGCTTTCTTT. It yields the protein CASSPLSFTEAFF.

The chain recombines TRBV19 with TRBJ2-1; 9 bases are a match to TRBD1. V lost 5 bases to trimming and J lost 4 bases; unmatched junction nucleotides: 3. The CDR3 contains 14 residues. Germline CDR1 is LNHDA and CDR2 is SQIVND (reference sequence). Here the CDR3 DNA reads TGTGCCAGTAGTCCTGGGACAGGGTACAATGAGCAGTTCTTC. Translation: CASSPGTGYNEQFF.

This clone was counted only a few times. The gene calls are TRBV28 and TRBJ1-2, with D maybe TRBD1 (5 bases). Per the germline V gene, CDR1 is MDHEN and CDR2 is SYDVKM. The CDR3 runs to 16 residues. The V end lost 5 bases, the J end lost 0 bases, and 16 bases lay between the germline ends. The CDR3 protein is CASSLGGGRANYGYTF. The DNA for the CDR3 is TGTGCCAGCAGTCTAGGCGGGGGTCGAGCTAACTATGGCTACACCTTC.

The chain uses TRBV5-6 and TRBJ2-3; 7 bases are shared with TRBD2. The CDR3 spans 18 residues. Germline trimming cut 2 bases from V and 2 bases from J; bases unmatched to any gene: 14. The germline gives CDR1 SGHDT, CDR2 YYEEEE. The CDR3 sequence is CASSLTPWASGFTDTQYF. In DNA form, the CDR3 reads TGTGCCAGCAGCTTAACACCTTGGGCTAGCGGCTTCACAGATACGCAGTATTTT.

This chain links TRBV11-3 with TRBJ1-5, with a possible D match to TRBD1 (6 bases). In germline, CDR1 is SGHNT, CDR2 YENEEA. Trimming shortened V by 1 base and J by 6 bases, and 13 bases separated the two germline ends. This CDR3 comprises 15 residues. As DNA, the CDR3 is TGTGCCAGCAGCTTAGTACAGGGTAGGGGTCAGCCCCAGCATTTT. This translates into CASSLVQGRGQPQHF.

The table lists this clone with a count of one. V and J are TRBV30 and TRBJ1-1; possible D gene TRBD1, 6 bases. CDR1 and CDR2 from the germline V gene are GTSNPN and SVGIG (reference sequence). This CDR3 has 11 amino acids. Trimming stripped 5 bases from V and 3 bases from J, with 7 bases between. DNA for the CDR3: TGTGCCTGGGGGACACACACTGAAGCTTTCTTT. This gives the protein CAWGTHTEAFF.

The chain links TRBV6-5 to TRBJ2-7; 11 bases agree with TRBD1. Looked up from germline, CDR1 is MNHEY and CDR2 is SVGAGI. The V segment lost 9 bases and the J segment 3 bases; nucleotides outside the gene matches: 10. The CDR3 is 15 residues long. In DNA form, the CDR3 reads TGTGCCAGTGGGGAAACCGGGACAGGGGGCTACGAGCAGTACTTC. This encodes CASGETGTGGYEQYF.

The chain carries TRBV25-1 and TRBJ2-2; tentative D call: TRBD1 (5 bases). V gave up 2 bases and J gave up 6 bases, with 16 bases separating them. The V gene's germline CDR1 is MGHDK and CDR2 SYGVNS. The CDR3 is 16 residues long. In DNA form, the CDR3 reads TGTGCCAGCAGTGAACACAGGTTGGTCGAGTCCGGGGAGCTGTTTTTT. Residues: CASSEHRLVESGELFF. The whole variable domain, remainder taken from reference TRBV25-1 and TRBJ2-2, is EADIYQTPRYLVIGTGKKITLECSQTMGHDKMYWYQQDPGMELHLIHYSYGVNSTEKGDLSSESTVSRIRTEHFPLTLESARPSHTSQYLCASSEHRLVESGELFFGEGSRLTVL.

The chain uses TRBV29-1 and TRBJ1-2; possible D gene TRBD1, 5 bases. The CDR3 is 12 amino acids. Between the trimmed V and J ends, which lost 7 bases and 2 bases, there was a span of 11 bases. Germline CDR1 reads SQVTM; CDR2 reads ANQGSEA. CDR3 bases: TGCAGCGAGCGGGGCGGGAACTATGGCTACACCTTC. Residues: CSERGGNYGYTF.

The chain joins TRBV28 to TRBJ2-7; 7 bases match TRBD2. CDR3 length: 12 amino acids. CDR1 MDHEN and CDR2 SYDVKM come from the germline V gene. V lost 9 bases, J lost 5 bases, and 7 bases stayed unmatched. CDR3 sequence (DNA): TGTGCCAGTTCCTTTGGGGGGGACGAGCAGTACTTC. Its translation: CASSFGGDEQYF.

J is TRBJ1-1 and V is TRBV9; D might be TRBD1 (6 bases). This CDR3 has 15 residues. CDR1 SGDLS and CDR2 YYNGEE come from the germline V gene. V lost 0 bases and J lost 5, with 14 bases in between. CDR3 in amino acids: CASSVGTAPRTEAFF. In DNA form, the CDR3 reads TGTGCCAGCAGCGTAGGGACAGCCCCGAGGACTGAAGCTTTCTTT.

The V call is TRBV28, the J call TRBJ1-5; TRBD1 matches 9 bases. The CDR3 spans 16 residues. Germline lookup yields CDR1 MDHEN and CDR2 SYDVKM. V lost 6 bases, J lost 4 bases, and 10 bases stayed unmatched. The CDR3 spells CASSSLSGTGNQPQHF. The DNA of the CDR3 is TGTGCCAGCAGCTCTCTAAGCGGGACAGGGAATCAGCCCCAGCATTTT.

The chain joins TRBV6-1 to TRBJ2-1; 7 bases map to TRBD2. V shed 3 bases, J shed 9 bases, and the junction held 5 bases outside the gene matches. Germline V lookup: CDR1 MNHNS, CDR2 SASEGT. This CDR3 is built from 13 residues. The CDR3 bases are TGTGCCAGCAGTGAGACTAGCATAGGTGAGCAGTTCTTC. Protein sequence: CASSETSIGEQFF.

The chain carries TRBV30 and TRBJ1-1; the D is unclear. V shed 0 bases and J shed 5 bases, with 13 bases lying between them. Germline V gives CDR1 GTSNPN, CDR2 SVGIG (reference sequence). The CDR3 extends over 14 amino acids. The CDR3 sequence is CAWSVFPGGTEAFF. DNA of the CDR3: TGTGCCTGGAGTGTGTTCCCGGGAGGGACTGAAGCTTTCTTT.